These 14 T cell receptor beta chains came from one sample sequenced in a study of blood T cell repertoires in COVID-19. Libraries were prepared by immunoSEQ multiplex PCR; TCRdb keeps only in-frame clonotypes and omits some of them. The table lists fewer than 250,000 clones, roughly nine tenths of them singletons, with about 6.5% in the top ten. The sequencing sample was made of peripheral blood. The source of these receptors is a man between 60 and 75 years old who had recovered from COVID-19.

Written as DNA, the CDR3 is TGTGCCAGCAGCCAGGGACTAGTAGGTGAGCAGTACTTC. Residues: CASSQGLVGEQYF. The rearrangement uses TRBV5-4 and TRBJ2-7, with TRBD2 matching 8 bases. Per the germline V gene, CDR1 is SGHNT and CDR2 is YYREEE (reference sequence). J was trimmed by 7 bases and V by 4 bases; bases with no gene match: 7. This CDR3 is 13 amino acids long.

The chain carries TRBV29-1 and TRBJ1-2; D is unclear. V lost 1 base to trimming and J lost 4 bases, with 13 bases between them. Germline CDR1 is SQVTM and CDR2 is ANQGSEA. This CDR3 has 14 residues. For the CDR3, the DNA is TGCAGCGTTGAAGTAGCCAAGGCCCGCTATGGCTACACCTTC. Amino acids: CSVEVAKARYGYTF.

This clone was seen a few times. The V gene is TRBV3-1 (or the pseudogene TRBV3-2), the J gene TRBJ2-1; TRBD2 matches 9 bases. With 3 bases clipped from V and 6 bases from J, the junction kept 6 bases outside the gene matches. This CDR3 is built from 15 residues. Germline V gene data show CDR1 as LGHDT and CDR2 as YNNKEL (reference sequence). The CDR3 sequence: CASSQGTSRLNEQFF. The CDR3 bases are TGTGCCAGCAGCCAGGGGACTAGCCGGCTCAATGAGCAGTTCTTC.

The rearrangement uses TRBV6-2 or TRBV6-3 and TRBJ2-3; 9 bases fit TRBD2. Trimming at V came to 3 bases and at J to 5 bases, leaving 6 bases not matched to a gene. Germline loops: CDR1 MNHEY, CDR2 SVGEGT. This CDR3 is built from 15 residues. The CDR3 sequence is CASSYQAGGGDTQYF. CDR3 bases: TGTGCCAGCAGTTATCAAGCGGGAGGCGGAGATACGCAGTATTTT.

This chain joins TRBV7-2 and TRBJ1-5; D call uncertain. The V and J ends lost 2 bases and 10 bases respectively, with 18 bases between them. The CDR3 is 15 amino acids. Germline CDR1 reads SGHTA; CDR2 reads FQGNSA. In nucleotides, the CDR3 is TGTGCCAGCAGCTTACAGACGGGGTGGTATTCACCCCAGCATTTT. Translation: CASSLQTGWYSPQHF. Full variable domain (remainder filled in from reference TRBV7-2 and TRBJ1-5): GAGVSQSPSNKVTEKGKDVELRCDPISGHTALYWYRQSLGQGLEFLIYFQGNSAPDKSGLPSDRFSAERTGGSVSTLTIQRTQQEDSAVYLCASSLQTGWYSPQHFGDGTRLSIL.

V is TRBV7-3 and J is TRBJ2-1, with 8 bases that match TRBD2. This CDR3 spans 15 amino acids. Unmatched junction bases numbered 10, after V lost 4 bases and J lost 8 bases. Germline V gene data show CDR1 as SGHTA and CDR2 as FQGTGA. CDR3 nucleotides: TGTGCCAGCAGCTCCGGACTAGCTATAGCCCATGAGCAGTTCTTC. Its translation: CASSSGLAIAHEQFF.

This chain connects TRBV7-9 to TRBJ2-4, with no clear D. Germline lookup yields CDR1 SEHNR and CDR2 FQNEAQ (reference sequence). The CDR3 totals 13 residues. Trimming left V 5 bases short and J 3 bases short, with 8 bases between. CDR3 DNA sequence: TGTGCCAGCAGCCCTATCGGCAAAAACATTCAGTACTTC. It encodes CASSPIGKNIQYF.

J is TRBJ2-6 and V is TRBV7-9; D is possibly TRBD2 (5 bases). V lost 7 bases and J 0 bases, leaving 19 bases between the germline ends. Per the germline V gene, CDR1 is SEHNR and CDR2 is FQNEAQ (reference sequence). CDR3 size: 18 residues. CDR3 bases: TGTGCCAGCACCCCGGGGTGGGGTCTGGGCTCTGGGGCCAACGTCCTGACTTTC. Its protein is CASTPGWGLGSGANVLTF.

The chain is built from TRBV19 and TRBJ1-2; D is possibly TRBD1 (6 bases). The V and J ends lost 2 bases and 4 bases respectively, with 11 bases between them. Germline V gene sequence: CDR1 LNHDA, CDR2 SQIVND (reference sequence). The CDR3 totals 14 residues. Here the CDR3 reads CASSIYTGRYGYTF. DNA for the CDR3: TGTGCCAGTAGTATATATACAGGGCGCTATGGCTACACCTTC.

The chain recombines TRBV11-2 with TRBJ2-7; the D is unclear. This CDR3 has 12 amino acids. Germline V gene lookup returns CDR1 SGHAT and CDR2 FQNNGV. The V end was cut by 2 bases, the J end by 3 bases, with 5 bases between. This CDR3 reads CASSLNIYEQYF. The CDR3 nucleotides are TGTGCCAGCAGCTTAAATATCTACGAGCAGTACTTC.

The chain recombines TRBV6-2 or TRBV6-3 with TRBJ1-1, with no clear D. The CDR3 runs 13 residues. CDR1 and CDR2 (germline): MNHEY, SVGEGT. V dropped 5 bases and J dropped 4 bases, with 11 bases sitting between them. CDR3 sequence: CASSKLSGTEAFF. CDR3 nucleotides: TGTGCCAGCAGTAAACTCTCGGGCACTGAAGCTTTCTTT.

The chain carries TRBV5-6 and TRBJ2-1; D not certain. CDR1 is SGHDT and CDR2 is YYEEEE in the germline V gene. The V end lost 4 bases, the J end lost 12 bases, and 14 bases lay between the germline ends. This CDR3 has 12 amino acids. The CDR3 protein is CASSQQAPRQFF. DNA for the CDR3: TGTGCCAGCAGCCAACAAGCCCCTAGGCAGTTCTTC.

This chain connects TRBV6-6 to TRBJ1-2; D not resolved. V was trimmed by 2 bases and J by 6 bases, leaving 16 bases between them. The germline V gene encodes CDR1 MNHNY and CDR2 SVGAGI (reference sequence). The CDR3 sequence is 15 residues long. CDR3 sequence: CASSYPASDHHGYTF. As DNA, the CDR3 is TGTGCCAGCAGTTACCCAGCCAGCGACCATCATGGCTACACCTTC.

The genes are TRBV29-1 and TRBJ1-2, with 12 bases matching TRBD1. The junction had 11 bases not matched to a gene; V was cut back by 1 base and J by 5 bases. Per germline, CDR1 SQVTM and CDR2 ANQGSEA. The CDR3 runs to 17 residues. CDR3 sequence (DNA): TGCAGCGTTGAAGGGACCCCGGGACAGGGGGCTGGGTATGGCTACACCTTC. Its translation: CSVEGTPGQGAGYGYTF.